Below, 7 T cell receptor beta chains from the same sample are listed, as sequenced in a study of OX40 agonist ivuxolimab in advanced cancers. The assay was immunoSEQ multiplex PCR, and TCRdb's table has in-frame clones only and misses some. The sample contains around 16,000 clones, 50% to 75% of which appear only once. Sequenced here: CD4+ or CD8+ T cells sorted from blood, sampled in a trial of the OX40 agonist ivuxolimab. The receptors derive from an adult with an advanced solid tumor such as melanoma, head and neck, liver or kidney cancer.

The chain links TRBV7-6 to TRBJ2-1, with D possibly being TRBD1 (6 bases). Trimming shortened V by 2 bases and J by 6 bases, and 8 bases separated the two germline ends. Per germline, CDR1 SGHVS and CDR2 FNYEAQ. CDR3 length equals 13 residues. CDR3: CASSLTGSNEQFF. CDR3 coding DNA: TGTGCCAGCAGCTTAACAGGGAGCAATGAGCAGTTCTTC.

The chain uses TRBV27 and TRBJ2-7; tentative D call: TRBD1 (6 bases). V dropped 3 bases and J dropped 0 bases, with 9 bases sitting between them. Germline V gene sequence: CDR1 MNHEY, CDR2 SMNVEV (reference sequence). The CDR3 loop spans 14 amino acids. The CDR3 reads CASSFTGNSYEQYF. For the CDR3, the DNA is TGTGCCAGCAGTTTTACAGGGAACTCCTACGAGCAGTACTTC.

CDR3 sequence reads: CASSVESAGGPSDTQYF. The CDR3 DNA reads TGTGCCAGCAGCGTAGAATCAGCGGGGGGGCCGAGCGATACGCAGTATTTT. V and J are TRBV9 and TRBJ2-3; 10 bases line up with TRBD2. The CDR3 runs to 17 residues. Trimming cost V 0 bases and J 6 bases; bases outside gene matches: 10. CDR1 is SGDLS and CDR2 is YYNGEE in the germline V gene.

The V gene is TRBV5-8, the J gene TRBJ2-7; 8 nucleotides agree with TRBD2. Germline V gene sequence: CDR1 SGHTS, CDR2 YDEGEE. This CDR3 has 14 amino acids. V lost 7 bases and J lost 3; bases outside the gene matches: 9. CDR3 coding DNA: TGTGCCAGCTTCAGCGGGGGTGTCTTCTACGAGCAGTACTTC. Translated: CASFSGGVFYEQYF.

This clone has only a few counts. The rearrangement uses TRBV11-2 and TRBJ2-1; tentatively, D is TRBD2 (6 bases). From germline, CDR1 is SGHAT and CDR2 FQNNGV. The CDR3 covers 16 residues. The V end lost 6 bases, the J end lost 3 bases, and 18 bases lay between the germline ends. CDR3 bases: TGTGCCAGCAGAAGGGAGGAGGGGTCCAACTACAATGAGCAGTTCTTC. Translation gives CASRREEGSNYNEQFF.

The chain uses TRBV4-1 and TRBJ1-1; D is unresolved. V lost 0 bases and J 0 bases, leaving 8 bases between the germline ends. The V gene's germline CDR1 is MGHRA and CDR2 YSYEKL. This CDR3 region has 15 residues. The CDR3 nucleotides are TGCGCCAGCAGCCAAGAGGGGAACATGAACACTGAAGCTTTCTTT. Translated, it gives CASSQEGNMNTEAFF.

This sequence joins TRBV5-4 and TRBJ2-2, with D hard to call. Looked up from germline, CDR1 is SGHNT and CDR2 is YYREEE (reference sequence). This CDR3 spans 11 amino acids. The V end was cut by 4 bases, the J end by 9 bases, with 7 bases between. The CDR3 here is CASSTHRELFF. CDR3 DNA sequence: TGTGCCAGCAGCACCCATAGGGAGCTGTTTTTT. Full variable domain (outside the CDR3, taken from reference TRBV5-4 and TRBJ2-2): ETGVTQSPTHLIKTRGQQVTLRCSSQSGHNTVSWYQQALGQGPQFIFQYYREEENGRGNFPPRFSGLQFPNYSSELNVNALELDDSALYLCASSTHRELFFGEGSRLTVL.